The 9 T cell receptor beta chains presented below share a single source sample, sequenced in a study of T cell changes during pregnancy in multiple sclerosis. Here immunoSEQ multiplex PCR was the method, and the copy in TCRdb shows in-frame clones only, minus some. The sample contains tens of thousands of clones, roughly 90% of which appear only once. This specimen was peripheral blood, taken in the first trimester of pregnancy. These receptors all come from a female donor in good health, enrolled as a control in a pregnancy study.

This clone has only one observation. V and J are TRBV10-3 and TRBJ1-1; 7 bases are shared with TRBD1. CDR3 size: 12 residues. With V trimmed by 8 bases and J by 6 bases, 6 bases remained unmatched. Germline values: CDR1 ENHRY, CDR2 SYGVKD. The CDR3 is CAIRQGSAEAFF. In DNA form, the CDR3 reads TGTGCCATCCGACAGGGCTCGGCTGAAGCTTTCTTT.

Notes on this clone: The junction departs from germline at one end; a sequencing error may be responsible. The chain is built from TRBV2 and TRBJ2-1, with D possibly TRBD2 on 6 matching bases. Germline V lookup: CDR1 SNHLY, CDR2 FYNNEI. The CDR3 contains 12 residues. The CDR3 DNA reads TGTACCAGCGCTATACCGGGACTGGACCAGTTCTTC. Protein product: CTSAIPGLDQFF.

The chain has TRBV6-4 and TRBJ2-2; weak D call: TRBD2 (6 bases). V gave up 3 bases and J gave up 5 bases, with 13 bases separating them. The CDR3 covers 15 residues. Germline CDR1 MRHNA, CDR2 SNTAGT. The CDR3 DNA is TGTGCCAGCAGTGAACAGTCTAGCGCTACCGGGGAGCTGTTTTTT. It yields the protein CASSEQSSATGELFF.

This chain links TRBV27 with TRBJ2-7; 13 bases are shared with TRBD2. This CDR3 spans 16 amino acids. Germline V gene data show CDR1 as MNHEY and CDR2 as SMNVEV (reference sequence). V lost 1 base, J lost 2 bases, and 2 bases stayed unmatched. CDR3 nucleotides: TGTGCCAGCAGTTTATTAACTAGCGGGAGGGCCTACGAGCAGTACTTC. Amino acids: CASSLLTSGRAYEQYF.

CDR3 region: CASRGLATASYEQYF. CDR3 in DNA: TGTGCCAGCAGGGGACTAGCGACGGCCTCCTACGAGCAGTACTTC. The genes are TRBV6-5 and TRBJ2-7; 10 bases fit TRBD2. Looked up from germline, CDR1 is MNHEY and CDR2 is SVGAGI. The ends lost 6 bases at V and 0 bases at J; junction bases unmatched: 5. The CDR3 length is 15 residues.

The rearrangement links TRBV5-8 to TRBJ2-2; no clear D gene. The ends were cut back, 8 bases at V and 4 bases at J, with 9 bases in the middle. In germline, CDR1 is SGHTS, CDR2 YDEGEE. This CDR3 region has 12 residues. CDR3 sequence: CASLVGTGELFF. The CDR3 DNA reads TGTGCCAGTCTAGTTGGCACCGGGGAGCTGTTTTTT. The variable domain in full, with the rest retrieved from reference TRBV5-8 and TRBJ2-2, is EAGVTQSPTHLIKTRGQQATLRCSPISGHTSVYWYQQALGLGLQFLLWYDEGEERNRGNFPPRFSGRQFPNYSSELNVNALELEDSALYLCASLVGTGELFFGEGSRLTVL.

The rearrangement joins TRBV11-2 to TRBJ2-7; 7 bases agree with TRBD1. This CDR3 has 13 amino acids. Germline V lookup: CDR1 SGHAT, CDR2 FQNNGV. The V gene end was trimmed by 3 bases and the J gene end by 7 bases; junction bases not matched to a gene: 6. CDR3 in amino acids: CASSFGTDVEQYF. The CDR3, as DNA: TGTGCCAGCAGCTTCGGGACAGACGTTGAGCAGTACTTC.

This sequence joins TRBV27 and TRBJ2-4, with 7 bases fitting TRBD2. This CDR3 spans 13 amino acids. Germline CDR1 reads MNHEY; CDR2 reads SMNVEV (reference sequence). V dropped 4 bases and J dropped 6; count of bases not matched to a gene: 3. The CDR3 DNA reads as TGTGCCAGCAGTTCCGGACTAGGAAACATTCAGTACTTC. It is translated as CASSSGLGNIQYF.

This chain links TRBV30 with TRBJ1-6; 10 bases agree with TRBD1. CDR3 length: 14 amino acids. After removal of 4 bases from V and 9 bases from J, the junction contained 6 bases not matched to a gene. Germline V gives CDR1 GTSNPN, CDR2 SVGIG (reference sequence). The DNA of the CDR3 is TGTGCCTGGACGACAGGGGGCTTAAGTTCACCCCTCCACTTT. Translating gives CAWTTGGLSSPLHF.